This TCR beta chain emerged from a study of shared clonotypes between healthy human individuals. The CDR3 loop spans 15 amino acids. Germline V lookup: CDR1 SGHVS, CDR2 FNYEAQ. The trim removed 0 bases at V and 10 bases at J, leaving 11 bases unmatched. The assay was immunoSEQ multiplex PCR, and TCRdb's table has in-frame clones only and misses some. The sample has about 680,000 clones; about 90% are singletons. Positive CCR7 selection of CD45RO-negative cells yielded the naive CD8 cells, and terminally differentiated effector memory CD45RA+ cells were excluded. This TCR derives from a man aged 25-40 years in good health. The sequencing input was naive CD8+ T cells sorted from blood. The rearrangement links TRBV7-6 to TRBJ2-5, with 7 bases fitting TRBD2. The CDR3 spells CASSLAVGRAVVQYF. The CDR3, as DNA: TGTGCCAGCAGCTTAGCGGTTGGGAGGGCGGTTGTCCAGTACTTC. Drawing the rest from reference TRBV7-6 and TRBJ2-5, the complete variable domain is GAGVSQSPRYKVTKRGQDVALRCDPISGHVSLYWYRQALGQGPEFLTYFNYEAQQDKSGLPNDRFSAERPEGSISTLTIQRTEQRDSAMYRCASSLAVGRAVVQYFGPGTRLLVL.